These T cell receptor beta chains were read from a single sample in a study of cytomegalovirus exposure and HLA in healthy donors. Clones were sequenced by immunoSEQ multiplex PCR, and TCRdb holds only the in-frame ones, with some missing. This repertoire shows 150,000 to 180,000 clones, approximately 86% found once; its top ten account for approximately 20%. Source material: PBMCs. All receptors derive from a young man in good health and CMV-seropositive. CDR3s leave out the opening cysteine and the closing phenylalanine or tryptophan.

J,V,CDR3
TRBJ2-1,TRBV7-3,ASSLAAGDYPYNEQF
TRBJ1-1,TRBV5-6,ASSRQGGTEAF
TRBJ1-5,TRBV18,ASSADRYSNQPQH
TRBJ2-3,TRBV4-3,ASSQKALAGGTDTQY
TRBJ1-2,TRBV7-2,ASSSRQTYGYT
TRBJ2-7,TRBV7-9,ASSYGQGSHEQY
TRBJ1-2,TRBV15,ATSREGGLSYGYT
TRBJ1-5,TRBV7-8,ASSPDRTSSYSNQPQH
TRBJ1-3,TRBV13,ASSLNGGGSGNTIY
TRBJ1-1,TRBV13,ASSSYRGLNTEAF
TRBJ1-1,TRBV5-1,ASSLDGGVPEAF
TRBJ2-5,TRBV6-6,ASSDTGKETQY
TRBJ2-2,TRBV5-6,ASTTRGTAHIGELF
TRBJ2-3,TRBV4-1,ASSQVIPFRDTQY